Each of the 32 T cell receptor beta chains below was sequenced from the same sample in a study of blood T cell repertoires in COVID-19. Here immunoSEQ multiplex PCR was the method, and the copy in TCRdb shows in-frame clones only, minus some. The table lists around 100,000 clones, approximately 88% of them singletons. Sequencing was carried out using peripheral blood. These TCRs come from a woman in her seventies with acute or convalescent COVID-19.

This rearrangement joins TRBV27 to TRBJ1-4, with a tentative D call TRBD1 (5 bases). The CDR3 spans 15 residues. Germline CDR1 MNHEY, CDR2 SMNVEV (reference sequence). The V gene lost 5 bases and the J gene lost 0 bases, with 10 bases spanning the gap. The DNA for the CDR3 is TGTGCCAGCAGTCAAGGGGATACAACTAATGAAAAACTGTTTTTT. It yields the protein CASSQGDTTNEKLFF.

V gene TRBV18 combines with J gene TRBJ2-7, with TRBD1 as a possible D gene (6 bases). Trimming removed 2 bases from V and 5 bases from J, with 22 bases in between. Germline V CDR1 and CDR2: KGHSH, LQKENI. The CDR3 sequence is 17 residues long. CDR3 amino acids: CASSPNRLGTRQNEQYF. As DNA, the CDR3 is TGTGCCAGCTCACCAAACAGGCTCGGGACAAGACAAAACGAGCAGTACTTC.

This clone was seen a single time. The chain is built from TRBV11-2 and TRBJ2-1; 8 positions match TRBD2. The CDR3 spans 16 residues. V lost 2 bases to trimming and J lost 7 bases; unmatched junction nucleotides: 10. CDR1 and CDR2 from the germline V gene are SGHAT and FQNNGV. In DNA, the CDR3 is TGTGCCAGCAGCTTAACTAGCGGATTTGCTAGGAATGAGCAGTTCTTC. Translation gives CASSLTSGFARNEQFF. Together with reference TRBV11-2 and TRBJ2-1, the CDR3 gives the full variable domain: EAGVAQSPRYKIIEKRQSVAFWCNPISGHATLYWYQQILGQGPKLLIQFQNNGVVDDSQLPKDRFSAERLKGVDSTLKIQPAKLEDSAVYLCASSLTSGFARNEQFFGPGTRLTVL.

This CDR3 is CASSAGQGGNTGELFF. The CDR3 DNA follows: TGCGCCAGCAGCGCGGGACAGGGAGGTAACACCGGGGAGCTGTTTTTT. The rearrangement joins TRBV5-1 to TRBJ2-2, with 9 positions matching TRBD1. Germline values: CDR1 SGHRS, CDR2 YFSETQ. The trim removed 4 bases at V and 2 bases at J, leaving 6 bases unmatched. This CDR3 spans 16 amino acids. The variable domain in full, with the rest retrieved from reference TRBV5-1 and TRBJ2-2, is KAGVTQTPRYLIKTRGQQVTLSCSPISGHRSVSWYQQTPGQGLQFLFEYFSETQRNKGNFPGRFSGRQFSNSRSEMNVSTLELGDSALYLCASSAGQGGNTGELFFGEGSRLTVL.

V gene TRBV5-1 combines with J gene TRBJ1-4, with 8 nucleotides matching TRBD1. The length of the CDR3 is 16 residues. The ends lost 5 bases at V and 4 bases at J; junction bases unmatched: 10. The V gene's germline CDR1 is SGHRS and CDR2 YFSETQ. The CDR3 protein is CASRLRTGKVNEKLFF. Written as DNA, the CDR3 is TGCGCCAGCAGACTCCGGACAGGGAAGGTTAATGAAAAACTGTTTTTT.

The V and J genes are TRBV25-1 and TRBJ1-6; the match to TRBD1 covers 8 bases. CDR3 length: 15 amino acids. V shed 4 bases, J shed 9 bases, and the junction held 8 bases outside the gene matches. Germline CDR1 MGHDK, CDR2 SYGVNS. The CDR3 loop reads CASSAPDRGASPLHF. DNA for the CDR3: TGTGCCAGCAGTGCCCCCGACAGGGGAGCTTCACCCCTCCACTTT.

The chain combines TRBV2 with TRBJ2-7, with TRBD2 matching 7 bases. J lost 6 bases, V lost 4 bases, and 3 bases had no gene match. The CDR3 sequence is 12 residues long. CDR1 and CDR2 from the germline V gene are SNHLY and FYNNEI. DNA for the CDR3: TGTGCCAGCAGTGGGACTAGTAGCGAGCAGTACTTC. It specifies CASSGTSSEQYF.

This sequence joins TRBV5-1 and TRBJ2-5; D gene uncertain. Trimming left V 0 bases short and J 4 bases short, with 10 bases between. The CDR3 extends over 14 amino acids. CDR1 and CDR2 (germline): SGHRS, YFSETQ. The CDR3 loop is CASSLAFERETQYF. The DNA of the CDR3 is TGCGCCAGCAGCTTGGCCTTTGAGAGAGAGACCCAGTACTTC. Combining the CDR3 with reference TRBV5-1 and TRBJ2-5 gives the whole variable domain KAGVTQTPRYLIKTRGQQVTLSCSPISGHRSVSWYQQTPGQGLQFLFEYFSETQRNKGNFPGRFSGRQFSNSRSEMNVSTLELGDSALYLCASSLAFERETQYFGPGTRLLVL.

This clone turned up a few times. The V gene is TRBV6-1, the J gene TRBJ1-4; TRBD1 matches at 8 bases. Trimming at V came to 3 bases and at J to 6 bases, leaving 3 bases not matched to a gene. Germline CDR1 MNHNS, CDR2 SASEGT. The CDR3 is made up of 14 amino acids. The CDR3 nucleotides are TGTGCCAGCAGTGAGGGGACAGGCGATGAAAAACTGTTTTTT. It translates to CASSEGTGDEKLFF.

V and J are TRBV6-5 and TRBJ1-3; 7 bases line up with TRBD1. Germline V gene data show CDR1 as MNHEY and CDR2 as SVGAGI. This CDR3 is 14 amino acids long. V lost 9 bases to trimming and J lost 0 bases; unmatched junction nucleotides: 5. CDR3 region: CASGDRVSGNTIYF. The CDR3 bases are TGTGCCAGTGGCGACAGGGTCTCTGGAAACACCATATATTTT.

The CDR3 here is CASTPGQGAIYGYTF. The CDR3 DNA sequence: TGTGCCAGCACACCCGGACAGGGGGCCATCTATGGCTACACCTTC. The chain joins TRBV25-1 to TRBJ1-2; 11 bases are shared with TRBD1. Germline CDR1 MGHDK, CDR2 SYGVNS. CDR3 length: 15 residues. Unmatched junction bases numbered 8, after V lost 7 bases and J lost 4 bases.

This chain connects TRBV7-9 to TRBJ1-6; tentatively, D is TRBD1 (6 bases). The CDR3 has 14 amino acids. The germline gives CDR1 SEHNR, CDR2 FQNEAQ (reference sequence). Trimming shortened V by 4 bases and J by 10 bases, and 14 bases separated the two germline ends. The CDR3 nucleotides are TGTGCCAGCAGCTACGACTACAGGGAGTCACCCCTCCACTTT. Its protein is CASSYDYRESPLHF.

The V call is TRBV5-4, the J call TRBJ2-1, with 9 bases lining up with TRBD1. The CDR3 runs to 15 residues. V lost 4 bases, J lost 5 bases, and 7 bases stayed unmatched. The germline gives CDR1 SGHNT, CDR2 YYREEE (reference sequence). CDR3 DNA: TGTGCCAGCAGCCCGCTAGGGACAGGGAACAATGAGCAGTTCTTC. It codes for CASSPLGTGNNEQFF. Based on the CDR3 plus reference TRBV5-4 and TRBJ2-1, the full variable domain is ETGVTQSPTHLIKTRGQQVTLRCSSQSGHNTVSWYQQALGQGPQFIFQYYREEENGRGNFPPRFSGLQFPNYSSELNVNALELDDSALYLCASSPLGTGNNEQFFGPGTRLTVL.

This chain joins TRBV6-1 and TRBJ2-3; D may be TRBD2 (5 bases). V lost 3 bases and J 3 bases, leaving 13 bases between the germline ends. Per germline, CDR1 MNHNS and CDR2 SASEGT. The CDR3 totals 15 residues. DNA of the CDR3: TGTGCCAGCAGTGACGGGGTTTTGGAGACAGATACGCAGTATTTT. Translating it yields CASSDGVLETDTQYF.

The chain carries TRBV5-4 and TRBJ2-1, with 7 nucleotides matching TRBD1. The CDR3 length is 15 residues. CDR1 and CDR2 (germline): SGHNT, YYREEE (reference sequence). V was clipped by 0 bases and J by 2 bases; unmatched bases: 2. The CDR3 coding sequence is TGTGCCAGCAGCTTGGACAGGGGAGCCTACAATGAGCAGTTCTTC. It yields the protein CASSLDRGAYNEQFF. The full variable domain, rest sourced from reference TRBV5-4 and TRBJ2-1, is ETGVTQSPTHLIKTRGQQVTLRCSSQSGHNTVSWYQQALGQGPQFIFQYYREEENGRGNFPPRFSGLQFPNYSSELNVNALELDDSALYLCASSLDRGAYNEQFFGPGTRLTVL.

The CDR3: CAWSGQVGGYTF. The CDR3 nucleotides are TGTGCCTGGTCCGGACAGGTGGGGGGCTACACCTTC. This chain connects TRBV30 to TRBJ1-2; 7 bases are shared with TRBD1. Germline assignment: CDR1 GTSNPN and CDR2 SVGIG (reference sequence). The CDR3 extends over 12 amino acids. Losses at the gene ends were 5 bases for V and 8 bases for J; bases not matched to a gene: 8.

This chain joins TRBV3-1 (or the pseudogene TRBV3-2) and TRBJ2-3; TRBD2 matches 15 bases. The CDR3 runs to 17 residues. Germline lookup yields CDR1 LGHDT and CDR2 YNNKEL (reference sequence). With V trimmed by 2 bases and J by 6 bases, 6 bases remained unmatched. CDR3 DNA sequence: TGTGCCAGCAGCCAACAGGGACTAGCGGGAGGTGGGGATACGCAGTATTTT. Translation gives CASSQQGLAGGGDTQYF.

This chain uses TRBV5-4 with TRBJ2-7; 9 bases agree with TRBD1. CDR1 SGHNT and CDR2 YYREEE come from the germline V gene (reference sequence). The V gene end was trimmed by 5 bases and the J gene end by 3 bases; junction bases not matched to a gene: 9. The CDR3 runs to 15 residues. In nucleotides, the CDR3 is TGTGCCAGCAGTAAACCGGGACAGGGAGTCTACGAGCAGTACTTC. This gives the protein CASSKPGQGVYEQYF.

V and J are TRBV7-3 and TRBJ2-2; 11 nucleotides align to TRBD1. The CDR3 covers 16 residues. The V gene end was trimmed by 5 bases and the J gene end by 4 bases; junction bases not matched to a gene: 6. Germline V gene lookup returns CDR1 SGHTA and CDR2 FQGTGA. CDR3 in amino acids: CASSPLGTGGTGELFF. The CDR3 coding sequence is TGTGCCAGCAGCCCATTGGGGACAGGGGGCACCGGGGAGCTGTTTTTT.

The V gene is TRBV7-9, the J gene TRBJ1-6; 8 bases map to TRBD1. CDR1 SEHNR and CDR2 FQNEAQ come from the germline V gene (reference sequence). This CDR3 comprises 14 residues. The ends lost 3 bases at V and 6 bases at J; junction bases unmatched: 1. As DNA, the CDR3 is TGTGCCAGCAGCTTCAGGGGGCCTAATTCACCCCTCCACTTT. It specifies CASSFRGPNSPLHF.

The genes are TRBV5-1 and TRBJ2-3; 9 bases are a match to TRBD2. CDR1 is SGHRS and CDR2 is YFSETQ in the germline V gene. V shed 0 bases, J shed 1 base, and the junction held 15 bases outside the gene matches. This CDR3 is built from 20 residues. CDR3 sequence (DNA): TGCGCCAGCAGCTTGGGCCCAGGAAGCGGGAGGACCGTTCGCACAGATACGCAGTATTTT. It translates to CASSLGPGSGRTVRTDTQYF.

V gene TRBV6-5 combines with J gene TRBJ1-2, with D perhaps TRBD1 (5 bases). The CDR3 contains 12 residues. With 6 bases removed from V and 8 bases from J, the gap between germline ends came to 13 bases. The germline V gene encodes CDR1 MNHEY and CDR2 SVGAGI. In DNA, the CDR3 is TGTGCCAGCAGCCTGGGGGGAGTCGGCTACACCTTC. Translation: CASSLGGVGYTF.

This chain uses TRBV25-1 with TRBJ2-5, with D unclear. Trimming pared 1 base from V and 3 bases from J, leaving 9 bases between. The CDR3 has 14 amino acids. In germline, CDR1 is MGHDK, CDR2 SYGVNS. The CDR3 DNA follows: TGTGCCAGCAGTGAATTTATGGCTGAAGAGACCCAGTACTTC. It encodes CASSEFMAEETQYF.

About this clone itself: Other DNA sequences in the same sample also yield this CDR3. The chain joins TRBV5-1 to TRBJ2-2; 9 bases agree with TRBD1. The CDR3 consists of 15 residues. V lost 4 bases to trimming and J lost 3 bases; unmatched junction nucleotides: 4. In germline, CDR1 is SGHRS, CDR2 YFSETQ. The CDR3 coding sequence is TGCGCCAGCAGCCCGAGGACAGGGGACACCGGGGAGCTGTTTTTT. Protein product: CASSPRTGDTGELFF. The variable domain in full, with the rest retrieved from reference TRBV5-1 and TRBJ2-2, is KAGVTQTPRYLIKTRGQQVTLSCSPISGHRSVSWYQQTPGQGLQFLFEYFSETQRNKGNFPGRFSGRQFSNSRSEMNVSTLELGDSALYLCASSPRTGDTGELFFGEGSRLTVL.

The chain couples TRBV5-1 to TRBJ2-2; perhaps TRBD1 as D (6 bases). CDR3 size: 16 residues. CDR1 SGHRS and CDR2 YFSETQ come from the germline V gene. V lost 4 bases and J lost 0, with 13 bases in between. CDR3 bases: TGCGCCAGCAGCCTAAAACAGGGCGCGAACACCGGGGAGCTGTTTTTT. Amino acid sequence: CASSLKQGANTGELFF. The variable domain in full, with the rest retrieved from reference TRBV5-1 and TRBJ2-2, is KAGVTQTPRYLIKTRGQQVTLSCSPISGHRSVSWYQQTPGQGLQFLFEYFSETQRNKGNFPGRFSGRQFSNSRSEMNVSTLELGDSALYLCASSLKQGANTGELFFGEGSRLTVL.

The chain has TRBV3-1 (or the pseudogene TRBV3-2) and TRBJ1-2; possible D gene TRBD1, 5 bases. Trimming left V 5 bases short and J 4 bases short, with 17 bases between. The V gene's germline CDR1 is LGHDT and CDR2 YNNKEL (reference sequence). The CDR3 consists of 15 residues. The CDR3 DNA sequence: TGTGCCAGCAGCTACCTGACCGCCGGGGGCTATGGCTACACCTTC. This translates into CASSYLTAGGYGYTF.

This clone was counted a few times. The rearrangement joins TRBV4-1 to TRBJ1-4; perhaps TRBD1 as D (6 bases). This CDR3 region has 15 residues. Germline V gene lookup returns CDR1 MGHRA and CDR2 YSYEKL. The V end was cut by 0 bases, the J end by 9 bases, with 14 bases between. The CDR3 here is CASSQEATRGKKLFF. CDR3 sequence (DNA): TGCGCCAGCAGCCAAGAGGCGACGAGGGGGAAAAAACTGTTTTTT.

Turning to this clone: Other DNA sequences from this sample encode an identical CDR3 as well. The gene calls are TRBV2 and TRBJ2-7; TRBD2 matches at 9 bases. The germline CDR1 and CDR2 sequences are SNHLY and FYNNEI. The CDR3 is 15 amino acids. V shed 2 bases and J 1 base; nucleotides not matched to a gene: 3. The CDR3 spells CASSELAGPSYEQYF. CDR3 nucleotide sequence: TGTGCCAGCAGTGAACTAGCGGGACCTTCCTACGAGCAGTACTTC.

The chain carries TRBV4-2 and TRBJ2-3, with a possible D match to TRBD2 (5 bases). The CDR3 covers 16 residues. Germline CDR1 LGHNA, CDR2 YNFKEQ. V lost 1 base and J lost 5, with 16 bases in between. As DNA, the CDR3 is TGTGCCAGCAGCCAAGCGGGAAGCGAGGGAGAAGATACGCAGTATTTT. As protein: CASSQAGSEGEDTQYF.

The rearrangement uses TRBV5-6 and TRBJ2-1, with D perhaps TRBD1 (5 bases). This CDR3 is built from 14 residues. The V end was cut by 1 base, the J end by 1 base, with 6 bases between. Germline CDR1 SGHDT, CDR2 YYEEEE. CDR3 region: CASSLQGSYNEQFF. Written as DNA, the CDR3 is TGTGCCAGCAGCTTGCAGGGTTCCTACAATGAGCAGTTCTTC.

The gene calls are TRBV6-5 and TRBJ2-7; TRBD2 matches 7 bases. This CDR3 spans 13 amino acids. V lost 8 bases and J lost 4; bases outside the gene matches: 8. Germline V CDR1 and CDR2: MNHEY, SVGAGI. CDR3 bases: TGTGCCAGCGGACGGGGGAGGGAGTACGAGCAGTACTTC. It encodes CASGRGREYEQYF.

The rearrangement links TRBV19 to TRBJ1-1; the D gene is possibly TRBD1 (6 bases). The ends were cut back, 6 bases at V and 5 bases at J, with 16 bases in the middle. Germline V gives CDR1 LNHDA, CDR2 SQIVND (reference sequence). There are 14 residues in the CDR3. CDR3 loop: CASRTGGQTTEAFF. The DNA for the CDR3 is TGTGCCAGTAGGACTGGGGGACAAACGACTGAAGCTTTCTTT.